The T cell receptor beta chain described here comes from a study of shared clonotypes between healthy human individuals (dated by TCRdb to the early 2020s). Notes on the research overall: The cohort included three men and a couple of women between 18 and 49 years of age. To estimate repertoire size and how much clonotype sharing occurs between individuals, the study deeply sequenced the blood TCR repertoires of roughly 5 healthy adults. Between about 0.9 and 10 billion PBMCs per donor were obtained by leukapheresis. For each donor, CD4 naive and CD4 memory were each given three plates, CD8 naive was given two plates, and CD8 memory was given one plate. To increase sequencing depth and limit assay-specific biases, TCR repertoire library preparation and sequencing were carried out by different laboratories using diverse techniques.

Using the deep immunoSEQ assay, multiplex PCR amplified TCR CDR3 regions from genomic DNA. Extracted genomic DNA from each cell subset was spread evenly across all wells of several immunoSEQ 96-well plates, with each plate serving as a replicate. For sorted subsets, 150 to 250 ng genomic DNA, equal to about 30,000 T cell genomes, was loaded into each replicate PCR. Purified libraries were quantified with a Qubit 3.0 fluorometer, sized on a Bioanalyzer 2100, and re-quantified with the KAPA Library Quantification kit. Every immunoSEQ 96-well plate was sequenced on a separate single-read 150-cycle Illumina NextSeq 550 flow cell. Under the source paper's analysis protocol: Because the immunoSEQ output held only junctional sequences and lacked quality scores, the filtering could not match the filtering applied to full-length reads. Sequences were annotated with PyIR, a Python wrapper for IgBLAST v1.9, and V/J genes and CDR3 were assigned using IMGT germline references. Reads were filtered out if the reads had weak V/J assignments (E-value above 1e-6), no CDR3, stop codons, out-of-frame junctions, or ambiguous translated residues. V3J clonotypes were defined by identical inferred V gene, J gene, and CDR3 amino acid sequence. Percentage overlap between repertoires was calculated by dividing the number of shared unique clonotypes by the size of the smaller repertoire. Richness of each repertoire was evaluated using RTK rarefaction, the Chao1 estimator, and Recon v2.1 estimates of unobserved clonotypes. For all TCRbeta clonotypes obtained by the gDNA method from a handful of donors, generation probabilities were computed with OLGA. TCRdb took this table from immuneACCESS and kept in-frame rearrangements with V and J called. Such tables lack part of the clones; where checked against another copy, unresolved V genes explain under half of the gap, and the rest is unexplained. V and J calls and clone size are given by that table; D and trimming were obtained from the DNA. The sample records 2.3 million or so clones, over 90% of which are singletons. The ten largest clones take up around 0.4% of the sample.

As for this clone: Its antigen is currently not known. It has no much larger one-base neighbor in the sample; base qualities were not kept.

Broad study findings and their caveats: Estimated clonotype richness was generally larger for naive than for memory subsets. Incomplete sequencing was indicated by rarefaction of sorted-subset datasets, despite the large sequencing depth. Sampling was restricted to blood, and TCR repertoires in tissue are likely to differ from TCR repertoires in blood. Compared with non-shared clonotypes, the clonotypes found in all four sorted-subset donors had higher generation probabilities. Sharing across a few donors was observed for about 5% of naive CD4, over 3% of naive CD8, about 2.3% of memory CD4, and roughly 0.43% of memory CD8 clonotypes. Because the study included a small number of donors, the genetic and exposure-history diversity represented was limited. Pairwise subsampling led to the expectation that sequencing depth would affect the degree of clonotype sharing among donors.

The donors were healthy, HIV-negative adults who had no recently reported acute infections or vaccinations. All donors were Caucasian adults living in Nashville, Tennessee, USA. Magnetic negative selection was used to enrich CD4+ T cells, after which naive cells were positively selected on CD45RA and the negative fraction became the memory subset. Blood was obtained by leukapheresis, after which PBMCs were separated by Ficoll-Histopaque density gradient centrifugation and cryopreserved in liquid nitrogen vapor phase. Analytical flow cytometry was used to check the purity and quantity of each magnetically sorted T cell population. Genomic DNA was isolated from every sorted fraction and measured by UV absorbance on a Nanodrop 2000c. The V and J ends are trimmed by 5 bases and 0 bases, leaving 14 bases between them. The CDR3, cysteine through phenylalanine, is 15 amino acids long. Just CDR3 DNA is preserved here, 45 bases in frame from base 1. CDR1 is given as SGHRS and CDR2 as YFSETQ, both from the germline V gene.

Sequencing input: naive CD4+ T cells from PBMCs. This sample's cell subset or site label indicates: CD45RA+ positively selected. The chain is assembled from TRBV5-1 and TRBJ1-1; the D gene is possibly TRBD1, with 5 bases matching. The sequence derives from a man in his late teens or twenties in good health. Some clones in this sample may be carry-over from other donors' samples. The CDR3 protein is CASSPRQNLNTEAFF. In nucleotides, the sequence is TGCGCCAGCAGTCCCCGACAGAATTTGAACACTGAAGCTTTCTTT.